This T cell receptor (beta chain) was documented in a study of blood T cell repertoires in COVID-19. In the original analysis: How many nucleated cells were present was estimated from reference gene primer amplification. Clones were read by immunoSEQ multiplex PCR, and TCRdb kept only the in-frame ones, dropping some. V and J calls and clone size are as listed in that table; D and trimming were resolved from the DNA. The repertoire holds almost 400,000 clones, with about 89% as singletons. This TCR derives from a woman aged 55-70 years with COVID-19, enrolled during active disease. Material for sequencing was peripheral blood.

CDR3 nucleotides: TGTGCCAGCAGACTACAGGGGAATCACGGGGAGCTGTTTTTT. The encoded protein is CASRLQGNHGELFF. V and J are TRBV28 and TRBJ2-2; 7 bases align to TRBD1. The CDR3 covers 14 residues. The V and J ends lost 6 bases and 7 bases, in that order; junction bases with no gene match: 8. Germline loops: CDR1 MDHEN, CDR2 SYDVKM.